The 19 T cell receptor beta chains listed next were all sequenced from one sample in a study of molecular identifiers for immune sequencing clone quantification. TCRdb re-analysed the PCR reads in MiXCR, keeping a single row per CDR3 protein. The sample records approximately 590,000 distinct CDR3 sequences, 25% being singletons. The material sequenced was naive CD8+ T cells from blood, with Jurkat cell RNA spiked in. Subset reported: FACS-sorted CD8+CD4-CCR7+CD45RA+ naive T cells. The receptors were sampled from a human donor in good health. Some libraries in this study had Jurkat cell RNA spiked in.

The J gene is TRBJ2-7, the V gene TRBV30, with 11 bases identical to TRBD1. The CDR3 runs to 16 residues. Germline CDR1 reads GTSNPN; CDR2 reads SVGIG (reference sequence). V lost 2 bases and J lost 6; bases outside the gene matches: 12. In DNA, the CDR3 is TGTGCCTGGAGTTCTATCCCGGGACAGGGGGTTAGCGAGCAGTACTTC. Encoded protein: CAWSSIPGQGVSEQYF.

With regard to this clonotype: A single base separates this from a much larger clone, so it may be a read error. The gene calls are TRBV28 and TRBJ2-2; D perhaps matches TRBD2 (5 bases). The germline gives CDR1 MDHEN, CDR2 SYDVKM. The CDR3 is made up of 14 amino acids. Trimming removed 7 bases from V and 1 base from J, with 10 bases in between. The CDR3 sequence: CASIDGENTGELFF. The CDR3 DNA sequence: TGTGCCAGCATCGACGGGGAGAACACCGGGGAGCTGTTTTTT.

The chain is built from TRBV20-1 and TRBJ2-1; 8 nucleotides align to TRBD2. The V gene's germline CDR1 is DFQATT and CDR2 SNEGSKA (reference sequence). The CDR3 consists of 16 residues. V was clipped by 0 bases and J by 7 bases; unmatched bases: 11. CDR3 coding DNA: TGCAGTGCTAGAGATTTAGTCGGGGGGGCTTCGAATGAGCAGTTCTTC. Translated: CSARDLVGGASNEQFF.

This clonotype was seen ten or more times. The chain couples TRBV7-9 to TRBJ1-2; no firm D call. Trimming took 5 bases from V and 1 from J, leaving 8 bases between them. This CDR3 is built from 13 residues. Germline lookup yields CDR1 SEHNR and CDR2 FQNEAQ (reference sequence). CDR3 in DNA: TGTGCCAGCAGCCAAACGGTTAACTATGGCTACACCTTC. Its protein is CASSQTVNYGYTF.

As to this clonotype: This sequence may be a read error, since a much larger clone differs from it by one base. V usage is TRBV9 and J usage is TRBJ2-6; D uncertain. CDR3 size: 16 residues. Between the trimmed V and J ends, which lost 7 bases and 2 bases, there was a span of 16 bases. The germline V gene encodes CDR1 SGDLS and CDR2 YYNGEE. This CDR3 is CASGFRTTPGANVLTF. The DNA of the CDR3 is TGTGCCAGCGGCTTCCGGACGACTCCTGGGGCCAACGTCCTGACTTTC.

About this clonotype itself: The junction shows a germline mismatch at one end, possibly a read error. V is TRBV7-9 and J is TRBJ1-1; possibly TRBD1 for D (5 bases). CDR1 and CDR2 from the germline V gene are SEHNR and FQNEAQ (reference sequence). This CDR3 comprises 12 residues. The CDR3 bases are TGTGCCCGCAGCTACGGGACGGGTGAGGCTTTCTTT. Protein product: CARSYGTGEAFF.

This clonotype was detected only once. The rearrangement links TRBV4-1 to TRBJ2-7; D remains ambiguous. This CDR3 contains 14 residues. Trimming pared 3 bases from V and 5 bases from J, leaving 14 bases between. CDR1 and CDR2 (germline): MGHRA, YSYEKL. The CDR3 region is CASSHPLGPDEQYF. The CDR3 DNA is TGCGCCAGCAGCCATCCTCTAGGGCCGGACGAGCAGTACTTC.

The table lists this clonotype with many counts. The V call is TRBV29-1, the J call TRBJ2-3; 8 bases are shared with TRBD1. In germline, CDR1 is SQVTM, CDR2 ANQGSEA. Trimming at V came to 4 bases and at J to 2 bases, leaving 2 bases not matched to a gene. The CDR3 runs to 13 residues. In nucleotides, the CDR3 is TGCAGCGTTGCAGGGGGCACCACAGATACGCAGTATTTT. As protein: CSVAGGTTDTQYF.

The chain has TRBV27 and TRBJ1-6; possible D gene TRBD1, 6 bases. Trimming left V 5 bases short and J 7 bases short, with 12 bases between. This CDR3 is built from 14 residues. Germline V gives CDR1 MNHEY, CDR2 SMNVEV (reference sequence). The DNA of the CDR3 is TGTGCCAGCAGTGTACAGGGACACAATTCACCCCTCCACTTT. Its translation: CASSVQGHNSPLHF.

Many counts were recorded for this clonotype. This chain connects TRBV25-1 to TRBJ2-1; 8 nucleotides agree with TRBD2. Per the germline V gene, CDR1 is MGHDK and CDR2 is SYGVNS. This CDR3 comprises 12 residues. DNA for the CDR3: TGTGCGACGGGAGGGGGGTTTCATGAGCAGTTCTTC. Residues: CATGGGFHEQFF.

About this clonotype itself: This may be a read error, as it is one base from a much larger clone. This chain links TRBV3-1 with TRBJ2-3; perhaps TRBD1 as D (7 bases). This CDR3 has 17 residues. Germline loops: CDR1 LGHDT, CDR2 YNNKEL (reference sequence). CDR3 loop: CASGQLAGTERTDTQYF. CDR3 nucleotides: TGTGCCAGCGGCCAACTAGCCGGGACAGAGCGCACAGATACGCAGTATTTT.

Worth noting for this clonotype: An end of the junction differs from the germline gene, which may be a read error. The chain recombines TRBV2 with TRBJ1-2; 7 nucleotides align to TRBD1. This CDR3 spans 17 amino acids. Germline V lookup: CDR1 SNHLY, CDR2 FYNNEI. CDR3 nucleotides: TGTGCCAGCAGCGAAAACCTGGACAGGCCTGACCGCTATGGCTACCCCTTC. It yields the protein CASSENLDRPDRYGYPF.

On this clonotype itself: This could be a read error, since a much larger clone is one nucleotide away. The CDR3 nucleotides are TGTGCCAGCAGCTCAACAATTGATGAAACACTGTTTTTT. This encodes CASSSTIDETLFF. The V and J genes are TRBV7-9 and TRBJ1-4; unclear D gene. Germline assignment: CDR1 SEHNR and CDR2 FQNEAQ (reference sequence). The CDR3 has 13 residues.

This clonotype has just a few counts. The J gene is TRBJ1-3, the V gene TRBV27; D gene uncertain. This CDR3 region has 15 residues. Germline CDR1 is MNHEY and CDR2 is SMNVEV (reference sequence). V lost 7 bases and J lost 0, with 13 bases in between. DNA for the CDR3: TGTGCCAGCAAAAAAGTCGGGGACTCTGGAAACACCATATATTTT. Translating it yields CASKKVGDSGNTIYF.

The table lists this clonotype with a few counts. The rearrangement joins TRBV4-1 to TRBJ2-1; tentatively, D is TRBD2 (7 bases). Germline CDR1 is MGHRA and CDR2 is YSYEKL. Trimming left V 5 bases short and J 4 bases short, with 18 bases between. CDR3 length equals 16 residues. Written as DNA, the CDR3 is TGCGCCAGCAGCGAACGGGGGGCCCAGAGTTACAATGAGCAGTTCTTC. The encoded protein is CASSERGAQSYNEQFF.

In the case of this clonotype: One end of the junction is discordant with germline, which a read error may explain. The chain recombines TRBV13 with TRBJ1-1; D gene uncertain. This CDR3 is built from 13 residues. In germline, CDR1 is PRHDT, CDR2 FYEKMQ (reference sequence). The CDR3 nucleotides read TGTGCCAGCCGGGTGGCGGTGAACACTGAAGCTCTCTTT. Translated, it gives CASRVAVNTEALF.

This clonotype has only a few counts. CDR3 region: CASSLVGGINEKLFF. The CDR3 DNA is TGTGCCAGCAGTTTAGTTGGGGGGATAAACGAAAAACTGTTTTTT. The V and J genes are TRBV12-3 or TRBV12-4 and TRBJ1-4, with a weak D call TRBD1 (5 bases). The CDR3 runs to 15 residues. V lost 1 base, J lost 8 bases, and 14 bases lay in between.

This clonotype was seen a handful of times. The chain carries TRBV18 and TRBJ2-7; 9 nucleotides match TRBD1. The CDR3 length is 16 residues. Looked up from germline, CDR1 is KGHSH and CDR2 is LQKENI. V was pared by 3 bases and J by 1 base, with 7 bases of the junction left unmatched. The CDR3 protein is CASSPYRTGASYEQYF. CDR3 nucleotide sequence: TGTGCCAGCTCACCCTACCGGACAGGGGCTTCCTACGAGCAGTACTTC.

About this clonotype itself: This may stem from a read error, because a much larger clone lies one nucleotide away. The chain employs TRBV7-2 and TRBJ2-7; D uncertain. Germline V gives CDR1 SGHTA, CDR2 FQGNSA. This CDR3 is built from 14 residues. V lost 2 bases to trimming and J lost 1 base, with 9 bases between them. This CDR3 reads CASSLSDTSYEQYF. CDR3 coding DNA: TGTGCCAGCAGCTTAAGTGACACTTCCTACGAGCAGTACTTC.